This paragraph covers one T cell receptor beta chain sequence. One end of the junction is discordant with germline, which a read error may explain. This sample was included in a study of tumor-infiltrating lymphocytes in primary liver carcinoma. Making TCR beta cDNA involved approximately 530 ng total RNA and a constant-region primer. Researchers made the TCR beta libraries by running three nested multiplex PCR rounds with slightly modified ARM-PCR. TCRdb processed the multiplex PCR reads anew with MiXCR; each CDR3 protein has one entry. Here the sample spans about 350,000 distinct CDR3 sequences, 65% being singletons. Extraction also yielded germline DNA, while blood RNA was obtained from unsorted whole blood. The sequencing input was peripheral blood. This clonotype originated in a man aged 35-49 years with primary liver carcinoma and hepatitis B virus infection.

CDR3 loop: CVSSYRKGFMWDTQYF. Here the CDR3 DNA reads TGTGTCAGCAGTTACCGTAAAGGGTTTATGTGGGATACGCAGTATTTT. J is TRBJ2-3 and V is TRBV6-9; D is unresolved. The CDR3 sequence is 16 residues long. Per the germline V gene, CDR1 is MNHGY and CDR2 is SVAAGI.